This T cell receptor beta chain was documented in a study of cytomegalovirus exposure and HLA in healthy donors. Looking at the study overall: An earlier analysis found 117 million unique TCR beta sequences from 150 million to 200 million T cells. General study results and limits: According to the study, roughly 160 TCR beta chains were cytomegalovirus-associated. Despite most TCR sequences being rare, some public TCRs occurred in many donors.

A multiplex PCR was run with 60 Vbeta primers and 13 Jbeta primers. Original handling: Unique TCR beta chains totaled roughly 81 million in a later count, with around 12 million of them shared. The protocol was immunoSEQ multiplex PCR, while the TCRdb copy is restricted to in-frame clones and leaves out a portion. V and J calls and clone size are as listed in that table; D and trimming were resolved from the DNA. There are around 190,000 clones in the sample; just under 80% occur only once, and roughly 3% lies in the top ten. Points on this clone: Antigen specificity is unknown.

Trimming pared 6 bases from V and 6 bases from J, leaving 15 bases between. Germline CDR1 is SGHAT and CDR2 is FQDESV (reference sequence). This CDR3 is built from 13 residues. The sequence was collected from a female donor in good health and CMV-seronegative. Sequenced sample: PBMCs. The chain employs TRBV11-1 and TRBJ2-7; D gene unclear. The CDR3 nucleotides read TGTGCCAGCAGTCGGTCTACCACTGGCGAGCAGTACTTC. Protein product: CASSRSTTGEQYF.